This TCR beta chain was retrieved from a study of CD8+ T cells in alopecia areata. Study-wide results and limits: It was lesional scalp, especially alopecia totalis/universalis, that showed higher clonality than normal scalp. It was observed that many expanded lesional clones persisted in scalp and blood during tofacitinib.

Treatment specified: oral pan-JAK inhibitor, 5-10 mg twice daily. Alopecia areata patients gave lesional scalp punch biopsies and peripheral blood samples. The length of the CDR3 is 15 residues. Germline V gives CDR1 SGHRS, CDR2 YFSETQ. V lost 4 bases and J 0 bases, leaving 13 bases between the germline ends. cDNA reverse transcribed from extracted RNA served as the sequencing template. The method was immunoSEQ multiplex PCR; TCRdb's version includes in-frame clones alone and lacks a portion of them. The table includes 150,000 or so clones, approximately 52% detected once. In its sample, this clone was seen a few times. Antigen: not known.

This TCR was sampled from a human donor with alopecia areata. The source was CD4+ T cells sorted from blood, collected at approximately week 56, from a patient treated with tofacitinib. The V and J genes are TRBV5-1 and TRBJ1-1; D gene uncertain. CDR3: CASSLQDPLNTEAFF. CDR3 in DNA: TGCGCCAGCAGCCTCCAGGATCCGCTGAACACTGAAGCTTTCTTT.